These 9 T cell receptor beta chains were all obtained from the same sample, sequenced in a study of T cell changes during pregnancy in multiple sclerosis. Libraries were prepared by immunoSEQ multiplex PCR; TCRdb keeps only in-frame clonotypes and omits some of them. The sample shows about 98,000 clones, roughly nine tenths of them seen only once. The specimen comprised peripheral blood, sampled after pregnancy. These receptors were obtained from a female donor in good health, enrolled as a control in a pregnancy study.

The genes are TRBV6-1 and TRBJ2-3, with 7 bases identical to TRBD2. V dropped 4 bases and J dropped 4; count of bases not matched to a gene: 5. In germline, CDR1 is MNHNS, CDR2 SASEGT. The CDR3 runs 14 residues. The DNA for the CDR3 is TGTGCCAGCAGTGTCCTAGCGGAGGCAGATACGCAGTATTTT. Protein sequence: CASSVLAEADTQYF.

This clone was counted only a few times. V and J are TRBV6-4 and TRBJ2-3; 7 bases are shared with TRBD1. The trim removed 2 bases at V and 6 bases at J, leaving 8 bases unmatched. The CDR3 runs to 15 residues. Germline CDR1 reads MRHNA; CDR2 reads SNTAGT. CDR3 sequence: CASSDQAGGADTQYF. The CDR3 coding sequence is TGTGCCAGCAGTGACCAGGCAGGGGGTGCCGATACGCAGTATTTT.

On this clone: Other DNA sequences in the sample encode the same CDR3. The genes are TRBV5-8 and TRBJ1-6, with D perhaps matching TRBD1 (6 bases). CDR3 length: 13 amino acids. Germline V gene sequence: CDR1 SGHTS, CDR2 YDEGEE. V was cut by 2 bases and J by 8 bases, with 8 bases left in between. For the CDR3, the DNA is TGTGCCAGCAGCTTCAACAGGGATTCACCCCTCCACTTT. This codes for CASSFNRDSPLHF.

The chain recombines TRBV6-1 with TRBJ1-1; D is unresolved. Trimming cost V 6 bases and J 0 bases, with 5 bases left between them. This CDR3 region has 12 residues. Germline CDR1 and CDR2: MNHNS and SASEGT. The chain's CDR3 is CASRAMNTEAFF. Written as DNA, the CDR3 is TGTGCCAGCAGAGCCATGAACACTGAAGCTTTCTTT.

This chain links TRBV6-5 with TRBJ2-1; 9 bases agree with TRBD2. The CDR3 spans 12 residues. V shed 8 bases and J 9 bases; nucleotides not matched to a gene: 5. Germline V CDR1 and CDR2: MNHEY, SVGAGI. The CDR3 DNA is TGTGCCAGCGGGGCGGGGGGGCTTGAGCAGTTCTTC. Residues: CASGAGGLEQFF.

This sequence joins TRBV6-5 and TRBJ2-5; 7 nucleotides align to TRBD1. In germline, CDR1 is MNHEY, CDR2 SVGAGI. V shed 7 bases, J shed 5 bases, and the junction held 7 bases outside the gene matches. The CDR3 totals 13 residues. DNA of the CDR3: TGTGCCAGCACCTCGACAGGGTCGGAGACCCAGTACTTC. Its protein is CASTSTGSETQYF.

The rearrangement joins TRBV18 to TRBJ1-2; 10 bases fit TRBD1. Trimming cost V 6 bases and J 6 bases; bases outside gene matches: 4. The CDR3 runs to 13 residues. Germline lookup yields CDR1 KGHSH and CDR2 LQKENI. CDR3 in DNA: TGTGCCAGCTCTCAGGGACAGGGGAATGGCTACACCTTC. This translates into CASSQGQGNGYTF.

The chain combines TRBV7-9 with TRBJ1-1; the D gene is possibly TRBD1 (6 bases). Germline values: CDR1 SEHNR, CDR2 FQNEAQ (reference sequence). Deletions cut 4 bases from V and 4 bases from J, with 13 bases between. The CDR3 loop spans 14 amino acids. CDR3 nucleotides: TGTGCCAGCAGCTCAGCAGGGACACTCACTGAAGCTTTCTTT. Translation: CASSSAGTLTEAFF. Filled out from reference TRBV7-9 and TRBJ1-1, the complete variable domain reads DTGVSQNPRHKITKRGQNVTFRCDPISEHNRLYWYRQTLGQGPEFLTYFQNEAQLEKSRLLSDRFSAERPKGSFSTLEIQRTEQGDSAMYLCASSSAGTLTEAFFGQGTRLTVV.

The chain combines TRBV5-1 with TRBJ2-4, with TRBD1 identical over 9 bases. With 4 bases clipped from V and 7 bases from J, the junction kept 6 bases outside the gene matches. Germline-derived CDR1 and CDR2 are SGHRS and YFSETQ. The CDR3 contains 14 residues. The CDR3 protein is CASSPPGQGNIQYF. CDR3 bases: TGCGCCAGCAGCCCCCCCGGACAGGGGAACATTCAGTACTTC.